The TCR beta chain described here comes from a study of blood T cell repertoires in COVID-19. Study overall: Both acute and convalescent COVID-19 samples were obtained from the United States, Italy and Spain. In each case, the material was cDNA or gDNA derived from T cells, B-cell-depleted T cells, or PBMCs.

Study processing details: How many nucleated cells were present was estimated from reference gene primer amplification. The repertoire was sequenced with immunoSEQ multiplex PCR; TCRdb's copy has only in-frame clones and lacks some. The V and J calls and clone size come from that table; D and trimming were worked out from the DNA. The sample includes about 44,000 clones, roughly 87% of them seen just once. CDR1 is LGHNA and CDR2 is YSLEER in the germline V gene. The CDR3 is made up of 15 amino acids. After removal of 3 bases from V and 1 base from J, the junction contained 3 bases not matched to a gene.

The specimen was peripheral blood. This clonotype originated in a woman older than 75 in a cohort sampled during active or convalescent COVID-19. V and J are TRBV4-3 and TRBJ1-5; 7 nucleotides align to TRBD1. CDR3 coding DNA: TGCGCCAGCAGCCAGACAGGGTACAGCAATCAGCCCCAGCATTTT. It yields the protein CASSQTGYSNQPQHF.